A single T cell receptor (beta chain) is shown here with its context. Germline V gene data show CDR1 as MNHEY and CDR2 as SVGEGT. V lost 0 bases, J lost 0 bases, and 14 bases stayed unmatched. The CDR3 extends over 20 amino acids. This record comes from a study of blood T cell repertoires in COVID-19. Study as a whole: Samples taken during acute and convalescent COVID-19 were collected in the United States, Italy and Spain. T cells, B-cell-depleted T cells, or PBMCs supplied cDNA or gDNA.

Seattle researchers signed up patients amid active infection and tracked them longitudinally. Assay used: immunoSEQ multiplex PCR; TCRdb lists only in-frame clones, some missing. The table includes about 310,000 clones, about 90% detected once. Material: peripheral blood. This TCR was sampled from a woman aged 40 to 50 with COVID-19, enrolled during active disease. V usage is TRBV6-2 or TRBV6-3 and J usage is TRBJ2-3, with 8 bases that match TRBD2. CDR3 nucleotides: TGTGCCAGCAGTTACTCGAATGTAGGCGGGGGGACTCCTAGCACAGATACGCAGTATTTT. Amino acids: CASSYSNVGGGTPSTDTQYF.